Detailed here is one T cell receptor beta chain. Its matching antigen is unknown. With 0 bases clipped from V and 7 bases from J, the junction kept 4 bases outside the gene matches. Germline loops: CDR1 MGHRA, CDR2 YSYEKL. The length of the CDR3 is 16 residues. This entry comes from a study of T cell responses to AZD1222 COVID-19 vaccine. Notes on the study in general: Clonal diversity may have been underestimated in mostly white British donors. Without day 14 samples, only post-peak T cell repertoires were studied. Close to half of all spike-specific TCRs reportedly target regions of the variants that are unmutated.

Some clones are missing from TCRdb's copy, which holds only in-frame ones; the method was immunoSEQ multiplex PCR. The sample yields some 130,000 clones, roughly 90% seen once. This TCR derives from an adult in good health. The chain has TRBV4-1 and TRBJ2-1; 12 bases match TRBD2. This sample comprised peripheral blood, obtained on day 0 of AZD1222 vaccination. CDR3 in amino acids: CASSQDPSGRGNEQFF. The DNA for the CDR3 is TGCGCCAGCAGCCAAGACCCTAGCGGGAGGGGAAATGAGCAGTTCTTC.